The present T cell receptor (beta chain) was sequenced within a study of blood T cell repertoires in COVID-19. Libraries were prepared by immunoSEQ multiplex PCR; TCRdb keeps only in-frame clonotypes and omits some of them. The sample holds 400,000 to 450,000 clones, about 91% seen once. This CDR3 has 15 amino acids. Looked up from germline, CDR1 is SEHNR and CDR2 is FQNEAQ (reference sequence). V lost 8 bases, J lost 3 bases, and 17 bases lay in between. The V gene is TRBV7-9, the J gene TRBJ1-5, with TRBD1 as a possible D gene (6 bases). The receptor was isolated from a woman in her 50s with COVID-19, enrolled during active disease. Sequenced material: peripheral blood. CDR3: CASGKAGADNQPQHF. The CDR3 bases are TGTGCCAGCGGGAAAGCGGGGGCCGACAATCAGCCCCAGCATTTT.